The rows below give T cell receptor beta chains drawn from one sample of a study of cytomegalovirus exposure and HLA in healthy donors. Here immunoSEQ multiplex PCR was the method, and the copy in TCRdb shows in-frame clones only, minus some. This table holds 130,000 to 150,000 clones, 60% to 80% found once. Sequencing was performed on PBMCs. These receptors came from a woman aged 25 to 45 in good health and CMV-seronegative. CDR3s include the opening cysteine and the closing phenylalanine or tryptophan. D genes are given only for firm matches. Some rows mark clone size as missing; the rest say once, few, many or name a class of expanded clone.

j_call	clone_size	d_call	v_call	cdr3_aa	cdr3_nt
TRBJ1-1	NA	TRBD1	TRBV7-3	CASSLSAGGLTEAFF	TGTGCCAGCAGCTTATCGGCAGGGGGCCTCACTGAAGCTTTCTTT
TRBJ1-4	NA	TRBD1	TRBV5-4	CASSLTGDGEKLFF	TGTGCCAGCAGTCTGACAGGGGATGGTGAAAAACTGTTTTTT
TRBJ1-1	NA	NA	TRBV4-1	CASSQATGNTEAFF	TGCGCCAGCAGCCAAGCTACCGGGAACACTGAAGCTTTCTTT
TRBJ1-4	NA	NA	TRBV6-5	CASLGGKGEKLFF	TGTGCCAGTCTGGGGGGGAAGGGGGAAAAACTGTTTTTT
TRBJ1-6	NA	TRBD1	TRBV11-2	CASSPPTGGNSPLHF	TGTGCCAGCAGCCCCCCAACAGGGGGCAATTCACCCCTCCACTTT
TRBJ1-1	few	NA	TRBV10-2	CASSEPQVSAFF	TGCGCCAGCAGTGAGCCCCAGGTATCAGCTTTCTTT
TRBJ2-7	NA	NA	TRBV7-2	CASSLRQGQYF	TGTGCCAGCAGCTTAAGGCAGGGGCAGTACTTC
TRBJ2-2	NA	NA	TRBV6-5	CASSPDTGELFF	TGTGCCAGCAGCCCCGACACCGGGGAGCTGTTTTTT
TRBJ2-7	NA	TRBD2	TRBV11-2	CASRSLAGGPVYEQYF	TGTGCCAGCAGATCCCTAGCGGGGGGGCCTGTTTACGAGCAGTACTTC
TRBJ1-4	NA	NA	TRBV19	CASSIGLSYNEKLFF	TGTGCCAGTAGTATAGGATTATCCTATAATGAAAAACTGTTTTTT
TRBJ1-2	NA	NA	TRBV18	CASSPPPGVGYTF	TGTGCCAGCTCACCACCGCCGGGGGTTGGCTACACCTTC
TRBJ2-7	NA	NA	TRBV30	CAWKYRSYEQYF	TGTGCCTGGAAGTACAGGTCCTACGAGCAGTACTTC
TRBJ2-1	NA	TRBD1	TRBV6-5	CASLGQTVGEQFF	TGTGCCAGCTTGGGACAGACGGTTGGTGAGCAGTTCTTC
TRBJ2-3	NA	TRBD1	TRBV10-1	CATSDRGFGDTQYF	TGCGCCACCTCGGACAGGGGGTTCGGGGATACGCAGTATTTT
TRBJ2-1	NA	TRBD2	TRBV9	CASSLAGGNEQFF	TGTGCCAGCAGCTTAGCGGGGGGCAATGAGCAGTTCTTC
TRBJ1-1	NA	NA	TRBV30	CAWNRAGNTEAFF	TGTGCCTGGAACAGGGCTGGGAACACTGAAGCTTTCTTT
TRBJ1-4	NA	TRBD1	TRBV4-1	CASSPSTGGLEKLFF	TGCGCCAGCAGCCCGTCGACAGGGGGTCTTGAAAAACTGTTTTTT
TRBJ2-7	NA	TRBD1	TRBV7-2	CASSRDRESPNEQYF	TGTGCCAGCAGCCGAGACAGGGAGTCCCCCAACGAGCAGTACTTC
TRBJ2-5	NA	TRBD1	TRBV29-1	CSVVGQGSQETQYF	TGCAGCGTTGTGGGACAGGGAAGCCAAGAGACCCAGTACTTC
TRBJ2-4	NA	NA	TRBV7-3	CASRKGPTGNIQYF	TGTGCCAGCAGGAAAGGCCCCACGGGAAACATTCAGTACTTC
TRBJ2-6	NA	TRBD1	TRBV4-2	CASSQDFGQGAGGANVLTF	TGTGCCAGCAGCCAAGATTTTGGACAGGGGGCTGGAGGGGCCAACGTCCTGACTTTC
TRBJ1-1	NA	TRBD1	TRBV7-3	CASSLTWGQGEAFF	TGTGCCAGCAGCTTAACGTGGGGACAGGGCGAAGCTTTCTTT
TRBJ1-1	NA	TRBD1	TRBV5-6	CASSILDRPTEAFF	TGTGCCAGCAGCATATTGGACAGGCCGACTGAAGCTTTCTTT
TRBJ1-2	NA	NA	TRBV6-6	CASSSRSLYGYTF	TGTGCCAGCAGTTCTCGAAGCCTCTATGGCTACACCTTC
TRBJ1-4	NA	NA	TRBV5-6	CASSLAGADEKLFF	TGTGCCAGCAGCTTGGCAGGGGCCGATGAAAAACTGTTTTTT
TRBJ2-2	NA	TRBD2	TRBV9	CASGKTTSGSGELFF	TGTGCCAGCGGTAAGACGACTAGCGGGTCGGGGGAGCTGTTTTTT
TRBJ2-7	NA	TRBD2	TRBV6-5	CASSSPKRGGSYEQYF	TGTGCCAGCAGTTCCCCTAAGCGGGGGGGTTCCTACGAGCAGTACTTC
TRBJ2-5	once	NA	TRBV7-9	CASSLRVGGDWETQYF	TGTGCCAGCAGCTTACGCGTAGGTGGGGACTGGGAGACCCAGTACTTC
TRBJ2-7	NA	NA	TRBV6-6	CASSYRGGGQYF	TGTGCCAGCAGTTACAGGGGTGGCGGGCAGTACTTC
TRBJ2-1	NA	NA	TRBV13	CASSLGSFGTSRSYNEQFF	TGTGCCAGCAGCTTAGGATCTTTCGGGACTTCCCGCTCCTACAATGAGCAGTTCTTC
TRBJ1-3	once	NA	TRBV25-1	CASSEPGLSGNTIYF	TGTGCCAGCAGTGAGCCAGGCCTCTCTGGAAACACCATATATTTT
TRBJ2-2	once	NA	TRBV5-4	CASSLEGVNTGELFF	TGTGCCAGCAGCTTGGAGGGGGTAAACACCGGGGAGCTGTTTTTT
TRBJ1-4	NA	TRBD1	TRBV5-1	CASSRGGGTNEKLFF	TGCGCCAGCAGCCGAGGGGGCGGCACTAATGAAAAACTGTTTTTT
TRBJ2-5	NA	NA	TRBV15	CATSRDSVAGTQYF	TGTGCCACCAGCAGAGATTCAGTTGCGGGGACCCAGTACTTC
TRBJ1-1	once	TRBD1	TRBV4-2	CASSRPTGALENTEAFF	TGTGCCAGCAGCCGACCTACAGGGGCCCTCGAGAACACTGAAGCTTTCTTT
TRBJ2-5	NA	NA	TRBV5-8	CASSLKGRAQTQYF	TGTGCCAGCAGCTTGAAAGGGCGGGCCCAAACCCAGTACTTC
TRBJ2-3	few	TRBD2	TRBV9	CASSKYSGGMTGDTQYF	TGTGCCAGCAGCAAATATAGCGGGGGGATGACTGGTGATACGCAGTATTTT
TRBJ1-1	NA	TRBD1	TRBV18	CASSGGQGMNTEAFF	TGTGCCAGCTCAGGGGGACAGGGGATGAACACTGAAGCTTTCTTT
TRBJ2-1	NA	NA	TRBV5-1	CASGLGVSYNEQFF	TGCGCCAGCGGGTTAGGGGTCTCCTACAATGAGCAGTTCTTC
TRBJ2-2	NA	NA	TRBV12-5	CASGLSQGYGGELFF	TGTGCTAGTGGTTTGTCCCAGGGGTACGGCGGGGAGCTGTTTTTT
TRBJ2-3	NA	NA	TRBV18	CASSPPYATDTQYF	TGTGCCAGCTCACCACCCTACGCCACAGATACGCAGTATTTT
TRBJ2-2	NA	NA	TRBV9	CASSVMGGNTGELFF	TGTGCCAGCAGCGTTATGGGGGGGAACACCGGGGAGCTGTTTTTT
TRBJ1-4	NA	NA	TRBV7-2	CASSLLAGDEKLFF	TGTGCCAGCAGCTTATTGGCAGGGGACGAAAAACTGTTTTTT
TRBJ2-7	NA	NA	TRBV5-1	CASSLVASSEQYF	TGCGCCAGCAGCTTGGTAGCTTCTTCCGAGCAGTACTTC
TRBJ2-5	NA	NA	TRBV2	CASRETGGQETQYF	TGTGCCAGCAGAGAGACAGGTGGGCAAGAGACCCAGTACTTC
TRBJ2-2	NA	NA	TRBV6-5	CASRVGGPNTGELFF	TGTGCCAGCAGAGTCGGGGGACCTAACACCGGGGAGCTGTTTTTT
TRBJ2-5	NA	NA	TRBV5-4	CASSRGQETQYF	TGTGCCAGCAGCCGGGGTCAAGAGACCCAGTACTTC
TRBJ1-1	NA	NA	TRBV6-5	CASSYEGLNTEAFF	TGTGCCAGCAGTTACGAGGGCCTGAACACTGAAGCTTTCTTT
TRBJ2-5	few	NA	TRBV7-9	CASSLGFTEETQYF	TGTGCCAGCAGCTTAGGGTTCACCGAGGAGACCCAGTACTTC
TRBJ2-7	few	TRBD1	TRBV7-6	CASSARPGTGTYEQYF	TGTGCCAGCAGCGCCCGCCCAGGGACAGGGACCTACGAGCAGTACTTC
TRBJ1-2	NA	TRBD1	TRBV19	CASSTGQVYYGYTF	TGTGCCAGTAGTACGGGACAGGTATACTATGGCTACACCTTC
TRBJ1-2	once	TRBD1	TRBV6-1	CASSDLTGRYGYTF	TGTGCCAGCAGTGATCTGACAGGGCGCTATGGCTACACCTTC
TRBJ2-7	NA	NA	TRBV2	CASSPKIGQFYEQYF	TGTGCCAGCAGCCCGAAGATAGGACAGTTCTACGAGCAGTACTTC
TRBJ1-2	NA	NA	TRBV28	CASSLGGGTGGYTF	TGTGCCAGCAGTTTAGGTGGAGGAACGGGTGGCTACACCTTC